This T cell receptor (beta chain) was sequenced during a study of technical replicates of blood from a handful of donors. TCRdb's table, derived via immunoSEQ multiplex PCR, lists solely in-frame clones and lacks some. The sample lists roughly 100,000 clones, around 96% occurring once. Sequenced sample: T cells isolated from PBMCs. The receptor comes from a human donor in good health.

CDR3 in amino acids: CASSRRQGGDEKLFF. The CDR3 region has the DNA TGTGCCAGCAGCCGAAGACAGGGCGGGGACGAAAAACTGTTTTTT. The chain recombines TRBV13 with TRBJ1-4, with 7 bases aligning to TRBD1. Germline values: CDR1 PRHDT, CDR2 FYEKMQ (reference sequence). V lost 5 bases to trimming and J lost 8 bases; unmatched junction nucleotides: 11. This CDR3 contains 15 residues.